This T cell receptor (beta chain) was identified in a study of OX40 agonist ivuxolimab in advanced cancers. Study as a whole: The drug used for patients, ivuxolimab, was an agonistic anti-OX40 (CD134) antibody. Three patients had partial responses: one hepatocellular carcinoma, two cutaneous melanoma.

TCRdb keeps only in-frame clones here, not all; method: immunoSEQ multiplex PCR. This sample has 100,000 or so clones; 86% occur once, and the top ten carry roughly 5%. Of note for this clone: Antigen unknown.

Sampling of blood occurred at baseline, cycle 4 day 1, and cycle 7 day 1. Study outcomes and limitations: Certain nonresponding patients likewise had low normalized T-cell clonal expansion.

This sequence was found in an adult with an advanced solid tumor such as melanoma, head and neck, liver or kidney cancer. The sequencing here drew on CD4+ or CD8+ T cells sorted from blood, taken in a trial of the OX40 agonist ivuxolimab.

CDR3 DNA sequence: TGTGCCAGCAGTTCTCCGACAGGCTTTAATTCACCCCTCCACTTT. It encodes CASSSPTGFNSPLHF. V gene TRBV27 combines with J gene TRBJ1-6; the D gene is possibly TRBD1 (6 bases). V was trimmed by 4 bases and J by 6 bases, leaving 13 bases between them. Germline V gene sequence: CDR1 MNHEY, CDR2 SMNVEV (reference sequence). This CDR3 region has 15 residues.